One sample yielded the 2 T cell receptor beta chains listed below, sequenced in a study of blood T cells in healthy people across ages. A second PCR of roughly 7 to 11 cycles used a sample-barcoded 5' primer and a J-beta primer mix. TCRdb processed the 5' RACE reads anew with MiXCR; each CDR3 protein has one entry. The table has fewer than 900,000 distinct CDR3 sequences, roughly 47% seen once; the top ten hold less than 25%. Sequenced input: blood. The receptors stem from a woman in her sixties or seventies in good health.

The V and J genes are TRBV20-1 and TRBJ1-2; 10 bases fit TRBD1. CDR3 length: 14 amino acids. Germline CDR1 and CDR2: DFQATT and SNEGSKA (reference sequence). V was pared by 5 bases and J by 5 bases, with 8 bases of the junction left unmatched. The CDR3 DNA reads as TGCAGTGCTTACGACAGGGGGCAACAATATGGCTACACCTTC. It specifies CSAYDRGQQYGYTF.

On this clonotype: Mismatch with germline at one junction end may stem from a read error. The chain is built from TRBV5-1 and TRBJ2-1; 7 bases align to TRBD2. Per germline, CDR1 SGHRS and CDR2 YFSETQ. This CDR3 has 14 residues. The CDR3 DNA follows: TGCGCCCGCCGGCTAAGCGGGATCTACAATAAGCAGTTCTTC. As protein: CARRLSGIYNKQFF.